Listed below are T cell receptor beta chains from one sample, sequenced in a study of blood T cell repertoires in COVID-19. Only in-frame clones appear in the TCRdb table, and some are missing; sequencing was by immunoSEQ multiplex PCR. The sample carries 150,000 to 200,000 clones, 81% recorded once. The sequenced sample was peripheral blood. The receptors were sampled from a man in his 60s with active or convalescent COVID-19. Each CDR3 is given with its conserved first and last residue. The order of the fields is J gene, V gene, D gene, CDR3 protein. A D gene is named only where the DNA matches it firmly.

j_call: TRBJ2-1
v_call: TRBV3-1/TRBV3-2
d_call: TRBD2
cdr3_aa: CASSQGWGGFDEQFF

j_call: TRBJ2-1
v_call: TRBV6-6
d_call: .
cdr3_aa: CASSYGQSSYNEQFF

j_call: TRBJ2-7
v_call: TRBV10-3
d_call: TRBD2
cdr3_aa: CAIRERGESYEQYF

j_call: TRBJ2-5
v_call: TRBV5-1
d_call: TRBD2
cdr3_aa: CASRPTSGSHETQYF

j_call: TRBJ2-5
v_call: TRBV2
d_call: TRBD1
cdr3_aa: CASSLDRIAQETQYF

j_call: TRBJ1-2
v_call: TRBV5-6
d_call: .
cdr3_aa: CASSRTRDIWGLNYGYTF

j_call: TRBJ2-5
v_call: TRBV9
d_call: .
cdr3_aa: CASSGRGRQQETQYF

j_call: TRBJ2-1
v_call: TRBV5-6
d_call: .
cdr3_aa: CASSLGLEFNNEQFF

j_call: TRBJ2-5
v_call: TRBV10-2
d_call: .
cdr3_aa: CASGKQGGETQYF

j_call: TRBJ1-2
v_call: TRBV19
d_call: .
cdr3_aa: CASRFEGRYGYTF

j_call: TRBJ1-1
v_call: TRBV2
d_call: .
cdr3_aa: CASSEERGLTEAFF

j_call: TRBJ2-5
v_call: TRBV15
d_call: .
cdr3_aa: CATSRDRTTAGETQYF

j_call: TRBJ2-7
v_call: TRBV21-1
d_call: .
cdr3_aa: CASSKPNLGRRDQYF

j_call: TRBJ2-5
v_call: TRBV5-1
d_call: TRBD1
cdr3_aa: CASSLGQGREETQYF

j_call: TRBJ1-5
v_call: TRBV19
d_call: .
cdr3_aa: CASSIGPQTSNQPQHF

j_call: TRBJ1-2
v_call: TRBV20-1
d_call: .
cdr3_aa: CSARSYGYTF

j_call: TRBJ2-7
v_call: TRBV27
d_call: TRBD2
cdr3_aa: CASSSRTSGTYEQYF